A single sample is the source of the 9 T cell receptor beta chains below, sequenced in a study of post-analysis software for immune sequencing data (dated by TCRdb to between 2015 and 2016). Beyond this particular receptor, the publication reports: A handful of TRBV segments, including TRBV5-6, TRBV5-1 and TRBV20-1, were significantly more frequent in patients than controls.

The receptor library was made with PCR. Sequencing used an Illumina HiSeq 2500. To reduce PCR and sequencing biases, unique molecular identifiers were built into the TCR beta cDNA libraries. Starting from the raw public reads, TCRdb applied fastp trimming at Q25, assembled clones with MiXCR and retained in-frame beta chains. Duplicate CDR3 protein sequences are folded into a single record with the most common DNA and genes. Across this sample there are about 820,000 distinct CDR3 sequences, with approximately 57% seen only once. 4% to 5.5% of the sample is taken by the ten largest. These receptors lack a known antigen. The sequenced material came from blood. All receptors derive from a girl aged 5 to 17 with multiple sclerosis.

Turning to this clonotype: One end of the junction fails to match germline, which may point to a read error. The genes are TRBV12-3 or TRBV12-4 and TRBJ2-1, with D maybe TRBD1 (6 bases). This CDR3 region has 14 residues. The CDR3 bases are TGTGCCTGCAGTTCTACAGGGTTGGACAATGAGCAGTTCTTC. This translates into CACSSTGLDNEQFF.

The chain joins TRBV20-1 to TRBJ2-1; 12 nucleotides align to TRBD2. CDR3 size: 15 residues. V lost 3 bases to trimming and J lost 7 bases; unmatched junction nucleotides: 7. Germline CDR1 DFQATT, CDR2 SNEGSKA (reference sequence). The CDR3 coding sequence is TGCAGTGCTAGTGATCTAGCGGGGGGGGATAATGAGCAGTTCTTC. Translated, it gives CSASDLAGGDNEQFF.

The chain joins TRBV24-1 to TRBJ2-3; D is tentatively TRBD1 or TRBD2 (6 bases each). The CDR3 covers 17 residues. V dropped 2 bases and J dropped 7 bases, with 21 bases sitting between them. Germline CDR1 KGHDR, CDR2 SFDVKD. CDR3: CATSDSPRGHNGYTQYF. The CDR3, as DNA: TGTGCCACCAGTGATTCGCCCCGGGGGCATAACGGGTATACGCAGTATTTT.

The V and J genes are TRBV12-3 or TRBV12-4 and TRBJ1-2; 12 bases map to TRBD1. The J segment lost 5 bases and the V segment lost 6 bases, leaving 13 bases of the junction unmatched. The CDR3 loop spans 17 amino acids. This CDR3 is CASRRPGTGGGGYGYTF. The CDR3 bases are TGTGCCAGCAGGCGTCCAGGGACAGGGGGCGGAGGATATGGCTACACCTTC.

V usage is TRBV12-5 and J usage is TRBJ1-2; 10 bases line up with TRBD1. Germline V gives CDR1 LGHNT, CDR2 FRNRAP. This CDR3 has 15 residues. V trimming: 4 bases; J trimming: 4 bases; junction bases outside the gene matches: 6. CDR3: CASGSLTGGSYGYTF. The CDR3 bases are TGTGCTAGTGGTTCGCTGACAGGGGGCAGCTATGGCTACACCTTC.

This clonotype was seen a handful of times. The rearrangement uses TRBV4-1 and TRBJ1-2, with D perhaps TRBD1 (5 bases). From germline, CDR1 is MGHRA and CDR2 YSYEKL. The CDR3 spans 19 residues. With 1 base removed from V and 2 bases from J, the gap between germline ends came to 23 bases. The CDR3 DNA follows: TGCGCCAGCAGCCAAGTTGCCGCCAGGCCTGGAGGGGCGAACTATGGCTACACCTTC. It is translated as CASSQVAARPGGANYGYTF.

The chain joins TRBV20-1 to TRBJ2-3, with D maybe TRBD2 (5 bases). V gave up 2 bases and J gave up 3 bases, with 9 bases separating them. The CDR3 is made up of 13 amino acids. CDR1 and CDR2 from the germline V gene are DFQATT and SNEGSKA (reference sequence). This chain's CDR3 is CSARSLATDTQYF. CDR3 sequence (DNA): TGCAGTGCTAGATCCCTAGCTACAGATACGCAGTATTTT.

The rearrangement joins TRBV5-1 to TRBJ2-7, with unresolved D. There are 13 residues in the CDR3. Trimming left V 1 base short and J 6 bases short, with 11 bases between. Germline CDR1 is SGHRS and CDR2 is YFSETQ. CDR3 in DNA: TGCGCCAGCAGCTTGTTGTCCGGGTTCGAGCAGTACTTC. Protein product: CASSLLSGFEQYF.

The chain couples TRBV29-1 to TRBJ2-7; no reliable D call. Trimming shortened V by 5 bases and J by 6 bases, and 17 bases separated the two germline ends. This CDR3 region has 13 residues. In germline, CDR1 is SQVTM, CDR2 ANQGSEA. The CDR3 nucleotides read TGCAGCGTTTTTACTACGCTACCCGCCGAGCAGTACTTC. Translated: CSVFTTLPAEQYF.